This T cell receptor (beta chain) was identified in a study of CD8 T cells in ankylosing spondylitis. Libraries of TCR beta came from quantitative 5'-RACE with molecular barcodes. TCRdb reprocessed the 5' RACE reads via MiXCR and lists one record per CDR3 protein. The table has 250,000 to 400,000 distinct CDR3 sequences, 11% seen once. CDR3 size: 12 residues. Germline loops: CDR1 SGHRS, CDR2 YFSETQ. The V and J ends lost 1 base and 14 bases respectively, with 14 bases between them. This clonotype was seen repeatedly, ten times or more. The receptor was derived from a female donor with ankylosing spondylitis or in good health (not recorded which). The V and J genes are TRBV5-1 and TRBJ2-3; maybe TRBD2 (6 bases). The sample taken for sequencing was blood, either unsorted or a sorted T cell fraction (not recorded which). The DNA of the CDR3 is TGCGCCAGCAGCTTGCCGGCGGGGAAAAGGTATTTT. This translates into CASSLPAGKRYF.